This TCR beta chain was obtained from a study of response to subunit inactivated influenza vaccine. TCRdb called the RT-PCR reads again in MiXCR, with one record for every CDR3 protein. The table lists 180,000 or so distinct CDR3 sequences, approximately 12% of them singletons, with 25% to 35% in the top ten. The sample also formed part of further work on T cells expressing NK-cell markers. That publication notes: UMI-tagged 5'RACE template switching yielded the TCR beta cDNA. For several donors, the dominant NKG2C+ clonotypes made up about 1.0-8% of their CD8+ T cells. The CD3+CD56-NKG2C+ fraction of a handful of donors was also led by these clonotypes.

The receptor was derived from a man aged 50 to 60 who received an inactivated influenza vaccine. Sequencing was performed on CD8+ T cells sorted from PBMCs, taken 11 to 12 days after vaccination.

CDR3 DNA: TGTGCCAGCAGTATTTTTGGGGATCGGGGCACAGATACGCAGTATTTT. Its protein product is CASSIFGDRGTDTQYF. V gene TRBV6-2 or TRBV6-3 combines with J gene TRBJ2-3; D remains unclear. The germline V gene has CDR1 MNHEY and CDR2 SVGEGT. The CDR3 runs to 16 residues. V was trimmed by 5 bases and J by 1 base, leaving 16 bases between them.